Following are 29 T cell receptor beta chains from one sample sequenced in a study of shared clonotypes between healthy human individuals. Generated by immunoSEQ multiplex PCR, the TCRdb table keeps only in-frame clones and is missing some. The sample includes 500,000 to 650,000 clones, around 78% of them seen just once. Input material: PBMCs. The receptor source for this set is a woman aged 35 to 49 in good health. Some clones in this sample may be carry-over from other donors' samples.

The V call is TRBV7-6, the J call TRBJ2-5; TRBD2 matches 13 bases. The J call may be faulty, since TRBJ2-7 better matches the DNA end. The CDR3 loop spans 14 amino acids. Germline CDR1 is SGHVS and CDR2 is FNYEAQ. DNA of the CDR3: TGTGCCAGCACCCCGGGACTAGCGGGATACGAGCAGTACTTC. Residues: CASTPGLAGYEQYF.

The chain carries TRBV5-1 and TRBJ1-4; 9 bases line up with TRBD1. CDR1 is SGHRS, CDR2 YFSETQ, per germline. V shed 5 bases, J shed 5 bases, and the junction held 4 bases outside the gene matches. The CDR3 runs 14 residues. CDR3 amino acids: CASSLGTGNEKLFF. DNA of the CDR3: TGCGCCAGCAGTCTCGGGACAGGGAATGAAAAACTGTTTTTT.

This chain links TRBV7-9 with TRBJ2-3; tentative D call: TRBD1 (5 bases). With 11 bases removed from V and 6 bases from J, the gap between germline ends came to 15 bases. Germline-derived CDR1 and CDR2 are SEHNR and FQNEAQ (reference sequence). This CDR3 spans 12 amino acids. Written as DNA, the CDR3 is TGTGCCGGAAGGGGCCGGGCGGATACGCAGTATTTT. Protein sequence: CAGRGRADTQYF.

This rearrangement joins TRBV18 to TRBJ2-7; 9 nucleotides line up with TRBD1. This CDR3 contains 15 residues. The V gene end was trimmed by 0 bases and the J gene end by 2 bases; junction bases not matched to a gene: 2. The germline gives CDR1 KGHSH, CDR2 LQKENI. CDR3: CASSPPTGGTYEQYF. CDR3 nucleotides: TGTGCCAGCTCACCACCGACAGGGGGGACCTACGAGCAGTACTTC.

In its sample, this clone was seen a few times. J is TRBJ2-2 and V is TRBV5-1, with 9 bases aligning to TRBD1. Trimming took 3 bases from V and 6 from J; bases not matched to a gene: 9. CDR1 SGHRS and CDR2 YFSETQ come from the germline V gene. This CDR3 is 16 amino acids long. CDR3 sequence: CASSSTWDRAAGELFF. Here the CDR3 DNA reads TGCGCCAGCAGCTCCACCTGGGACAGGGCGGCCGGGGAGCTGTTTTTT.

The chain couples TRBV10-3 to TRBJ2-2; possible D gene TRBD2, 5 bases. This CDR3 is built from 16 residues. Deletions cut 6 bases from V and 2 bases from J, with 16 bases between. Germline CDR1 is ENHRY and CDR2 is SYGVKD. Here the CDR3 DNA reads TGTGCCATCAGCTCTACGGGGAACACAAACACCGGGGAGCTGTTTTTT. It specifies CAISSTGNTNTGELFF.

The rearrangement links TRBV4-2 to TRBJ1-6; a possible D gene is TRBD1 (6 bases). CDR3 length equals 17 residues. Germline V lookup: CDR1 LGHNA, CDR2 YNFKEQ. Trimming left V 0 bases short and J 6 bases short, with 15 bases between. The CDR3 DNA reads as TGTGCCAGCAGCCAAGATCTCGGGCCAGGGGTTAATTCACCCCTCCACTTT. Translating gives CASSQDLGPGVNSPLHF.

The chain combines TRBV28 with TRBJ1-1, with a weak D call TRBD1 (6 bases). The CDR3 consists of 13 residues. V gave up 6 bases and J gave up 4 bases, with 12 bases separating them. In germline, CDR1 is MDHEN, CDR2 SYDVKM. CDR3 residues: CASSGQGTTEAFF. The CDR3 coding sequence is TGTGCCAGCAGCGGGCAGGGGACCACTGAAGCTTTCTTT.

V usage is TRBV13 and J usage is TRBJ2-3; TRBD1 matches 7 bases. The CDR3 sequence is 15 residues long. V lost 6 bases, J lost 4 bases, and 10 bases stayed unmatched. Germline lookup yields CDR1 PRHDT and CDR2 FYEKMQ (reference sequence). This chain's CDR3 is CASRLREQGSDTQYF. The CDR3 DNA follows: TGTGCCAGCAGACTAAGAGAACAGGGGTCAGATACGCAGTATTTT.

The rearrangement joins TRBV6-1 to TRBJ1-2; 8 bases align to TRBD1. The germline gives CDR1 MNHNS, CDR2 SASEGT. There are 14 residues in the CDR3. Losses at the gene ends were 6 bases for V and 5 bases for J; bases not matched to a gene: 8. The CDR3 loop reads CASRDDRGAYGYTF. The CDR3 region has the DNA TGTGCCAGCAGAGATGACAGGGGCGCTTATGGCTACACCTTC.

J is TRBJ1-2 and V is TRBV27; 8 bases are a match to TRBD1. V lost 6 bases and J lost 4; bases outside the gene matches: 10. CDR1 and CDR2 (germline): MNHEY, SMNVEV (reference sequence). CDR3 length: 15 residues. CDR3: CASSPPGTGIYGYTF. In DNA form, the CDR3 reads TGTGCCAGCAGCCCACCGGGGACAGGTATCTATGGCTACACCTTC.

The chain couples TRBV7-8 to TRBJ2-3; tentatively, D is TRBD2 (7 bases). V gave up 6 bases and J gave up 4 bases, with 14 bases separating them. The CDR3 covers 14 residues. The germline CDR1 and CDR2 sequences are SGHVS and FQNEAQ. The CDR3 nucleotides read TGTGCCAGCAGTTTCGGGGGGCCTGCAGATACGCAGTATTTT. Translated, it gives CASSFGGPADTQYF.

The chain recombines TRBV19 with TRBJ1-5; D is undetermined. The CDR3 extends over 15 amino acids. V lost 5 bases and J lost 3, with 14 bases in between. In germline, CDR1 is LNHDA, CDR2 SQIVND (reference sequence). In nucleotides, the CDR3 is TGTGCCAGTAGTCCCCAGGAGATAGTCAATCAGCCCCAGCATTTT. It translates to CASSPQEIVNQPQHF.

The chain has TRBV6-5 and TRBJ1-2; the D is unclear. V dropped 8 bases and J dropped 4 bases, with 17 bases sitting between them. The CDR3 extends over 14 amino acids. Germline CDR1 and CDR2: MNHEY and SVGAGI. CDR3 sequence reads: CASPSGPGGYGYTF. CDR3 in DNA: TGTGCCAGCCCCTCTGGTCCCGGAGGCTATGGCTACACCTTC.

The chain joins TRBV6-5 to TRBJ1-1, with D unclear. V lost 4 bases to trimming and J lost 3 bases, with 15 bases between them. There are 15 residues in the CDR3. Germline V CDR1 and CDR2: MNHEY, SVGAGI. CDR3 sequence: CASSLSSEGYTEAFF. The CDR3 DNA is TGTGCCAGCAGTTTATCTTCCGAGGGTTACACTGAAGCTTTCTTT.

The CDR3 loop is CASSLEPRDGLETQYF. CDR3 DNA sequence: TGCGCCAGCAGCTTGGAGCCCAGGGACGGGTTAGAGACCCAGTACTTC. The chain uses TRBV5-1 and TRBJ2-5; tentatively, D is TRBD1 or TRBD2 (5 bases each). Trimming stripped 0 bases from V and 4 bases from J, with 16 bases between. Looked up from germline, CDR1 is SGHRS and CDR2 is YFSETQ. The CDR3 length is 16 residues.

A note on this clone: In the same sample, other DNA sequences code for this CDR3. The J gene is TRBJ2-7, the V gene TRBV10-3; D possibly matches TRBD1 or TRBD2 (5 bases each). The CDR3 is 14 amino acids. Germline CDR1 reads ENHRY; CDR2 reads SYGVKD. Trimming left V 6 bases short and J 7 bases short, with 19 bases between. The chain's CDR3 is CAIRDLDRPWEQYF. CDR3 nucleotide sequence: TGTGCCATCAGGGACTTAGACAGACCTTGGGAGCAGTACTTC.

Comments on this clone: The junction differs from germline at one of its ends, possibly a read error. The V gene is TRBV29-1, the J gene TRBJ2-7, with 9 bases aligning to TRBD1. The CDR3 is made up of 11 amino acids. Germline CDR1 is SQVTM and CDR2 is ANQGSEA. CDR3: CSVEWGDRESF. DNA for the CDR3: TGCAGCGTTGAATGGGGGGACAGGGAAAGCTTC.

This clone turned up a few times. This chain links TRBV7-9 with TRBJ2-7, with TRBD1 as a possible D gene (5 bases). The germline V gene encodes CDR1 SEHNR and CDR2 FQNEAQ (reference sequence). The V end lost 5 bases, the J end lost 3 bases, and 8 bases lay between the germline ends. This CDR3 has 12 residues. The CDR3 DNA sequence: TGTGCCAGCAGCCTAGGGGACTACGAGCAGTACTTC. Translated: CASSLGDYEQYF.

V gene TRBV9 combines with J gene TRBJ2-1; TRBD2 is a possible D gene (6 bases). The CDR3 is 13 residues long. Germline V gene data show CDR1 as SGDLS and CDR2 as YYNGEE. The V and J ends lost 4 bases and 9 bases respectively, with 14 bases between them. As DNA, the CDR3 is TGTGCCAGCAGCTCCGGGAGCATCATTGAGCAGTTCTTC. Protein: CASSSGSIIEQFF.

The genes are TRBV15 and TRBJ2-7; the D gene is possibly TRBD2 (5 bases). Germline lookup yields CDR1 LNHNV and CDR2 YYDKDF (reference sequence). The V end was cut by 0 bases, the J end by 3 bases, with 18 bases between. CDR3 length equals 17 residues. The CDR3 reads CATSRDRGRNNHYEQYF. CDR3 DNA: TGTGCCACCAGCAGAGATCGAGGGCGGAACAACCACTACGAGCAGTACTTC.

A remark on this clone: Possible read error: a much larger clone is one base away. This chain's CDR3 is CSVAPGRGVGEQYF. The CDR3 DNA reads as TGCAGCGTTGCCCCGGGACGGGGAGTCGGCGAGCAGTACTTC. V is TRBV29-1 and J is TRBJ2-7, with D perhaps matching TRBD1 or TRBD2 (5 bases each). The CDR3 runs 14 residues. V lost 4 bases, J lost 6 bases, and 19 bases lay in between. Germline V gives CDR1 SQVTM, CDR2 ANQGSEA.

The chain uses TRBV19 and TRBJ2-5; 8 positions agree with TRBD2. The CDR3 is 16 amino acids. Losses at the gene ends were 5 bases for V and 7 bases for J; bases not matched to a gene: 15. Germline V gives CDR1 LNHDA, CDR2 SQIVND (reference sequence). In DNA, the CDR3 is TGTGCCAGTAGTCTACCCCGGGGGGGGCAGGACGCGACCCAGTACTTC. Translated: CASSLPRGGQDATQYF.

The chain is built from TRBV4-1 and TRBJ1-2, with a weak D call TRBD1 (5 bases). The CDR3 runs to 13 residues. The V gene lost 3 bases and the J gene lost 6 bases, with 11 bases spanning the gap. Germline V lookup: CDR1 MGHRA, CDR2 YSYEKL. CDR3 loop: CASSHPGTHGYTF. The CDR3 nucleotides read TGCGCCAGCAGCCATCCCGGGACTCATGGCTACACCTTC.

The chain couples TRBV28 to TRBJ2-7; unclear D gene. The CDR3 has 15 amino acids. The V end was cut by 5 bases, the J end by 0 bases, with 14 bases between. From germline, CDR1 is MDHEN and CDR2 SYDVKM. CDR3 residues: CASSERATSSYEQYF. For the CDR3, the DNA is TGTGCCAGCAGTGAAAGAGCGACAAGCTCCTACGAGCAGTACTTC.

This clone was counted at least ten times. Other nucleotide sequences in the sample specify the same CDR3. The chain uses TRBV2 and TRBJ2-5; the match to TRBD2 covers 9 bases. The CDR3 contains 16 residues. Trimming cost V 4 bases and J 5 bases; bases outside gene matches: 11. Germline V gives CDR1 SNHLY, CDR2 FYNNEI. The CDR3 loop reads CASSVGLAGTRETQYF. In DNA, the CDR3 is TGTGCCAGCAGTGTAGGGCTAGCGGGAACAAGGGAGACCCAGTACTTC. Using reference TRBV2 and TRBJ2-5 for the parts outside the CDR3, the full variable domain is EPEVTQTPSHQVTQMGQEVILRCVPISNHLYFYWYRQILGQKVEFLVSFYNNEISEKSEIFDDQFSVERPDGSNFTLKIRSTKLEDSAMYFCASSVGLAGTRETQYFGPGTRLLVL.

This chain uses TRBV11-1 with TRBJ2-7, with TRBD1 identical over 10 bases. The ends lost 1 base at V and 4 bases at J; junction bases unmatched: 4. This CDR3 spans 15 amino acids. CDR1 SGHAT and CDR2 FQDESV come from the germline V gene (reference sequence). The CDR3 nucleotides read TGTGCCAGCAGCTTAGAAGTGGACAGGGGGTACGAGCAGTACTTC. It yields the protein CASSLEVDRGYEQYF.

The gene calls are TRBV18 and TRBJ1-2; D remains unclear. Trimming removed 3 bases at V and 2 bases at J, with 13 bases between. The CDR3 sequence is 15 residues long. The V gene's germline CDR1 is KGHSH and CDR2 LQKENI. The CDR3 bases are TGTGCCAGCTCACCCCTACCCCGGGAGAACTATGGCTACACCTTC. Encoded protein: CASSPLPRENYGYTF.

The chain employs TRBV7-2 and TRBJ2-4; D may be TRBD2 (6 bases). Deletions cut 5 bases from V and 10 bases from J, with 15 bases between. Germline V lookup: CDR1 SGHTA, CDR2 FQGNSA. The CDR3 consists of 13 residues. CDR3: CASSRPGTGIQYF. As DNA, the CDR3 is TGTGCCAGCAGCCGCCCGGGGACTGGAATTCAGTACTTC.